These 27 T cell receptor beta chains came from one sample sequenced in a study of control samples from healthy donors and cancer patients. Sequencing used immunoSEQ multiplex PCR; TCRdb keeps in-frame clones, though not all of them. The profile covers around 170,000 clones, with around nine tenths appearing a single time and roughly 1.5% taken by the ten largest. Source material: blood. These receptor sequences come from a man aged 30-40 years in good health.

The chain couples TRBV7-9 to TRBJ2-7; D is undetermined. Trimming removed 5 bases at V and 2 bases at J, with 22 bases between. Germline V lookup: CDR1 SEHNR, CDR2 FQNEAQ (reference sequence). The CDR3 is made up of 17 amino acids. The CDR3 region is CASSPSPYSVTTYEQYF. The CDR3 region has the DNA TGTGCCAGCAGCCCGAGCCCCTACAGCGTTACTACCTACGAGCAGTACTTC.

The chain has TRBV28 and TRBJ2-7; 11 bases are shared with TRBD2. The CDR3 sequence is 13 residues long. Per germline, CDR1 MDHEN and CDR2 SYDVKM. V lost 4 bases, J lost 5 bases, and 1 base stayed unmatched. The CDR3 DNA reads TGTGCCAGCAGTTGGGGACTAGCGGACGAGCAGTACTTC. Translated: CASSWGLADEQYF.

The CDR3 nucleotides read TGTGCCAGCAGCGACGGGGGGGCGATAGATACGCAGTATTTT. Translated: CASSDGGAIDTQYF. The J gene is TRBJ2-3, the V gene TRBV9, with 8 bases fitting TRBD2. V lost 3 bases and J lost 5; bases outside the gene matches: 5. The CDR3 is 14 amino acids. Germline V gene lookup returns CDR1 SGDLS and CDR2 YYNGEE.

The chain carries TRBV15 and TRBJ1-2; D is possibly TRBD1 (5 bases). From germline, CDR1 is LNHNV and CDR2 YYDKDF (reference sequence). This CDR3 comprises 16 residues. The V end lost 1 base, the J end lost 2 bases, and 14 bases lay between the germline ends. This chain's CDR3 is CATSRGPAGTNYGYTF. The CDR3 region has the DNA TGTGCCACCAGCAGAGGTCCAGCCGGGACCAACTATGGCTACACCTTC.

This chain connects TRBV12-3 or TRBV12-4 to TRBJ1-5; no clear D. This CDR3 is 13 amino acids long. Trimming pared 0 bases from V and 6 bases from J, leaving 6 bases between. In DNA, the CDR3 is TGTGCCAGCAGTTTAGCCGCAGGTCAGCCCCAGCATTTT. Translation gives CASSLAAGQPQHF.

This chain connects TRBV6-5 to TRBJ1-1; weak D call: TRBD1 (6 bases). Germline V gives CDR1 MNHEY, CDR2 SVGAGI. Trimming left V 8 bases short and J 1 base short, with 14 bases between. The CDR3 has 14 residues. DNA of the CDR3: TGTGCCAGCGTAAACAGGGCTTCGAACACTGAAGCTTTCTTT. As protein: CASVNRASNTEAFF.

The V call is TRBV11-2, the J call TRBJ1-5; 9 bases agree with TRBD1. V dropped 0 bases and J dropped 4; count of bases not matched to a gene: 1. The CDR3 runs to 15 residues. Germline V gene lookup returns CDR1 SGHAT and CDR2 FQNNGV. CDR3 DNA: TGTGCCAGCAGCTTAGATGGGACAGGGAATCAGCCCCAGCATTTT. Residues: CASSLDGTGNQPQHF.

This clone was seen once. The V call is TRBV10-1, the J call TRBJ2-7, with 7 nucleotides matching TRBD2. CDR1 is WNHNN, CDR2 SYGVQD, per germline (reference sequence). J gave up 0 bases and V 3 bases, and 2 bases lay outside the gene matches. This CDR3 is built from 14 residues. The CDR3 loop is CASSDGGSSYEQYF. As DNA, the CDR3 is TGCGCCAGCAGTGACGGCGGGAGCTCCTACGAGCAGTACTTC.

The rearrangement joins TRBV19 to TRBJ1-3, with D tentatively TRBD1 (5 bases). Germline lookup yields CDR1 LNHDA and CDR2 SQIVND (reference sequence). V lost 5 bases and J lost 2, with 19 bases in between. There are 17 residues in the CDR3. In DNA form, the CDR3 reads TGTGCCAGTAGTCTCGCTCGCCCTACAGGAGCTGGAAACACCATATATTTT. Translation gives CASSLARPTGAGNTIYF.

In nucleotides, the CDR3 is TGTGCCAGCAGAAGATACGATAGCAATCAGCCCCAGCATTTT. Its translation is CASRRYDSNQPQHF. The rearrangement links TRBV27 to TRBJ1-5; D is unclear. Germline V CDR1 and CDR2: MNHEY, SMNVEV (reference sequence). V was clipped by 6 bases and J by 0 bases, with 9 bases between them. The CDR3 is 14 residues long.

This clone was recorded only once. The V and J genes are TRBV10-3 and TRBJ2-7, with 10 bases matching TRBD1. This CDR3 has 14 amino acids. The V segment lost 6 bases and the J segment 5 bases; nucleotides outside the gene matches: 7. The V gene's germline CDR1 is ENHRY and CDR2 SYGVKD. The CDR3 nucleotides read TGTGCCATCAGGCCCGGGACAGGGGTCCACGAGCAGTACTTC. This sequence encodes CAIRPGTGVHEQYF.

The chain has TRBV6-6 and TRBJ2-5, with 9 positions matching TRBD2. The CDR3 length is 14 residues. CDR1 MNHNY and CDR2 SVGAGI come from the germline V gene (reference sequence). Losses at the gene ends were 4 bases for V and 2 bases for J; bases not matched to a gene: 2. DNA for the CDR3: TGTGCCAGCAGTTTGCTAGCGGGACAAGAGACCCAGTACTTC. As protein: CASSLLAGQETQYF.

This clone was recorded only once. The chain is built from TRBV6-2 or TRBV6-3 and TRBJ1-2; possibly TRBD1 for D (6 bases). V gave up 5 bases and J gave up 8 bases, with 15 bases separating them. From germline, CDR1 is MNHEY and CDR2 SVGEGT. The CDR3 loop spans 13 amino acids. This CDR3 is CASSKGSRGGYTF. The CDR3 DNA reads as TGTGCCAGCAGTAAGGGCTCCAGGGGCGGCTACACCTTC.

This clone was seen a single time. The CDR3 coding sequence is TGTGCCAGCAGCCAAGCCAGGGACAAGGAGACCCAGTACTTC. Protein product: CASSQARDKETQYF. The chain carries TRBV3-1 (or the pseudogene TRBV3-2) and TRBJ2-5, with D maybe TRBD1 (6 bases). The CDR3 contains 14 residues. Trimming pared 1 base from V and 5 bases from J, leaving 11 bases between. The V gene's germline CDR1 is LGHDT and CDR2 YNNKEL (reference sequence).

The chain carries TRBV9 and TRBJ1-5, with 8 bases matching TRBD1. CDR1 and CDR2 from the germline V gene are SGDLS and YYNGEE. The V segment lost 4 bases and the J segment 3 bases; nucleotides outside the gene matches: 12. The CDR3 sequence is 17 residues long. In DNA, the CDR3 is TGTGCCAGCAGCCTTCTAGACAGGGGCCTATTCAATCAGCCCCAGCATTTT. It codes for CASSLLDRGLFNQPQHF.

This chain links TRBV10-1 with TRBJ1-2; D gene uncertain. From germline, CDR1 is WNHNN and CDR2 SYGVQD (reference sequence). Trimming shortened V by 1 base and J by 8 bases, and 8 bases separated the two germline ends. The CDR3 is made up of 12 amino acids. CDR3 region: CASSEWVLGYTF. CDR3 DNA: TGCGCCAGCAGTGAGTGGGTTTTAGGCTACACCTTC.

The CDR3 is CASSQVTGMTHEQYF. The CDR3 DNA follows: TGCGCCAGCAGCCAGGTAACAGGGATGACCCACGAGCAGTACTTC. The chain couples TRBV4-1 to TRBJ2-7; maybe TRBD1 (6 bases). CDR3 length equals 15 residues. Germline V gene lookup returns CDR1 MGHRA and CDR2 YSYEKL. Trimming pared 3 bases from V and 5 bases from J, leaving 17 bases between.

The chain employs TRBV5-4 and TRBJ2-1; TRBD2 might be the D (6 bases). The CDR3 runs 15 residues. CDR1 and CDR2 from the germline V gene are SGHNT and YYREEE (reference sequence). With 0 bases removed from V and 6 bases from J, the gap between germline ends came to 13 bases. The CDR3 sequence: CASSLEAGRGNEQFF. The CDR3 nucleotides are TGTGCCAGCAGCTTGGAAGCGGGTCGGGGCAATGAGCAGTTCTTC.

This sequence joins TRBV27 and TRBJ1-1; no clear D. The CDR3 runs 13 residues. The germline gives CDR1 MNHEY, CDR2 SMNVEV (reference sequence). Trimming took 2 bases from V and 5 from J, leaving 9 bases between them. This CDR3 reads CASSLQAGTEAFF. DNA for the CDR3: TGTGCCAGCAGTTTACAGGCGGGAACTGAAGCTTTCTTT.

V and J are TRBV5-1 and TRBJ1-1; no reliable D call. Per the germline V gene, CDR1 is SGHRS and CDR2 is YFSETQ. V lost 0 bases and J lost 9, with 6 bases in between. The CDR3 has 11 residues. In DNA, the CDR3 is TGCGCCAGCAGCTTGGGGCGACAAGCTTTCTTT. It specifies CASSLGRQAFF.

The genes are TRBV12-3 or TRBV12-4 and TRBJ1-1, with no clear D. V lost 5 bases and J 7 bases, leaving 8 bases between the germline ends. The CDR3 sequence is 11 residues long. For the CDR3, the DNA is TGTGCCAGCAGTCGAGGAGTTGAAGCTTTCTTT. Translated: CASSRGVEAFF.

The J gene is TRBJ1-2, the V gene TRBV28; a weak D match, TRBD1 (5 bases). Deletions cut 5 bases from V and 4 bases from J, with 11 bases between. Germline-derived CDR1 and CDR2 are MDHEN and SYDVKM. The CDR3 covers 13 residues. The chain's CDR3 is CASSPQGIYGYTF. CDR3 nucleotide sequence: TGTGCCAGCAGTCCCCAGGGAATCTATGGCTACACCTTC.

This chain connects TRBV5-1 to TRBJ1-3; D perhaps matches TRBD1 (5 bases). The germline V and J ends were trimmed by 1 base and 2 bases, with 13 bases remaining between them. This CDR3 comprises 16 residues. CDR1 and CDR2 (germline): SGHRS, YFSETQ. The CDR3 DNA reads as TGCGCCAGCAGCTTGACAGGTTTAGGGGCTGGAAACACCATATATTTT. It yields the protein CASSLTGLGAGNTIYF.

The chain's CDR3 is CASSIGSGLPDEQFF. CDR3 coding DNA: TGTGCCAGTAGTATCGGATCAGGCCTACCCGATGAGCAGTTCTTC. This chain links TRBV19 with TRBJ2-1; D remains unclear. The CDR3 spans 15 residues. The V end was cut by 3 bases, the J end by 8 bases, with 17 bases between. Germline-derived CDR1 and CDR2 are LNHDA and SQIVND (reference sequence).

This chain links TRBV28 with TRBJ2-5; 9 bases align to TRBD1. This CDR3 has 12 amino acids. Germline-derived CDR1 and CDR2 are MDHEN and SYDVKM. V lost 9 bases and J lost 4; bases outside the gene matches: 3. This chain's CDR3 is CASGTGTETQYF. DNA for the CDR3: TGTGCCAGTGGGACAGGGACAGAGACCCAGTACTTC.

This rearrangement joins TRBV5-1 to TRBJ2-1, with 14 bases matching TRBD2. The CDR3 consists of 16 residues. J was trimmed by 9 bases and V by 3 bases; bases with no gene match: 8. Germline V lookup: CDR1 SGHRS, CDR2 YFSETQ. The DNA for the CDR3 is TGCGCCAGCAGCTCGGGGACTAGCGGGAGTTTGGGTGAGCAGTTCTTC. Residues: CASSSGTSGSLGEQFF.

The chain uses TRBV4-3 and TRBJ2-5, with TRBD2 matching 9 bases. Germline CDR1 and CDR2: LGHNA and YSLEER. Germline trimming cut 0 bases from V and 6 bases from J; bases unmatched to any gene: 8. This CDR3 region has 16 residues. CDR3 residues: CASSQDRAGGPQTQYF. The CDR3, as DNA: TGCGCCAGCAGCCAAGATCGGGCGGGGGGGCCCCAGACCCAGTACTTC.